What follows are 2 T cell receptor beta chains derived from one specimen sequenced in a study of blood T cell repertoires in COVID-19. Sequencing used immunoSEQ multiplex PCR; TCRdb keeps in-frame clones, though not all of them. The sample carries 200,000 to 250,000 clones, 70% to 90% recorded once. Sequenced input: PBMCs or T cells enriched from blood (not recorded which). The receptors here all came from a man aged 25-45 years who had recovered from COVID-19.

This chain joins TRBV28 and TRBJ1-2; 7 bases agree with TRBD1. V lost 6 bases and J lost 5; bases outside the gene matches: 3. The CDR3 length is 12 residues. Germline CDR1 and CDR2: MDHEN and SYDVKM. CDR3 region: CASSGGQYGYTF. The CDR3 DNA is TGTGCCAGCAGCGGGGGACAGTATGGCTACACCTTC.

V is TRBV5-1 and J is TRBJ2-5; TRBD2 matches 8 bases. The germline V gene encodes CDR1 SGHRS and CDR2 YFSETQ. The ends lost 0 bases at V and 2 bases at J; junction bases unmatched: 6. This CDR3 contains 16 residues. As DNA, the CDR3 is TGCGCCAGCAGCTTGGCGGTAGCGGGGACACAAGAGACCCAGTACTTC. It is translated as CASSLAVAGTQETQYF.